This T cell receptor (beta chain) was identified during a study of blood T cell repertoires in COVID-19. Study as a whole: Samples came from the United States, Italy and Spain, spanning acute and convalescent COVID-19.

Study processing details: Quantification of nucleated cells was approximated via reference gene primer amplification. Repertoires were generated with immunoSEQ multiplex PCR, while TCRdb's copy carries only in-frame clones and drops some. From that table come the V and J calls and clone size; the DNA was used to work out D and trimming. The sample records 280,000 or so clones, 90% being singletons. The study drew participants aged about 18 to 89 years from some 24 US areas. CDR3 length: 19 amino acids. J gave up 5 bases and V 5 bases, and 16 bases lay outside the gene matches. Germline V gives CDR1 SGHTA, CDR2 FQGNSA.

The V gene is TRBV7-2, the J gene TRBJ2-2; TRBD2 matches at 11 bases. The sample taken for sequencing was PBMCs or T cells enriched from blood (not recorded which). The TCR sequence derives from a woman under 30 with acute COVID-19. In nucleotides, the CDR3 is TGTGCCAGCAGCCCCGACCCCTCTTTACTAGCGGGAGATACCGGGGAGCTGTTTTTT. Protein: CASSPDPSLLAGDTGELFF.